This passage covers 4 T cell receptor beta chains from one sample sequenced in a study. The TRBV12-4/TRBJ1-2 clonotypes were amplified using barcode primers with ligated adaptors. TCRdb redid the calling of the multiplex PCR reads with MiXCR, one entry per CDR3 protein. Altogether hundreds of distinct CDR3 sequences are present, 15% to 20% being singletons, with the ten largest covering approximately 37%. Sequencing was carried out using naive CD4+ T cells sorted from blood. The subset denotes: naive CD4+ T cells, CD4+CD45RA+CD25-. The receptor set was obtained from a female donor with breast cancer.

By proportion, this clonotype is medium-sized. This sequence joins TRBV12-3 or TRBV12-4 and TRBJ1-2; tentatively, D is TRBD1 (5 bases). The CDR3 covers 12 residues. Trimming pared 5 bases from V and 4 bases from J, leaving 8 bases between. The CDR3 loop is CASSPDSYGYTF. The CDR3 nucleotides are TGTGCCAGCAGTCCCGACAGCTATGGCTACACCTTC.

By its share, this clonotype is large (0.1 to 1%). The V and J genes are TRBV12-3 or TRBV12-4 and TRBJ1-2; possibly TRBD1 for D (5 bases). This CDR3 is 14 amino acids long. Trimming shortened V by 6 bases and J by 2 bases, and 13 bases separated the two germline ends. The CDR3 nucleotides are TGTGCCAGCAGGCCTACGGGGCTGAACTATGGCTACACCTTC. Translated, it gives CASRPTGLNYGYTF.

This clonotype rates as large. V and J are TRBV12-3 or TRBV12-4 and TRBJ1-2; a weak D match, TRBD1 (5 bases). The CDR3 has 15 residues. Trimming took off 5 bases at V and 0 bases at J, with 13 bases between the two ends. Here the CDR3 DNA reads TGTGCCAGCAGTGAAGGGACTCCAGCTAACTATGGCTACACCTTC. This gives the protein CASSEGTPANYGYTF.

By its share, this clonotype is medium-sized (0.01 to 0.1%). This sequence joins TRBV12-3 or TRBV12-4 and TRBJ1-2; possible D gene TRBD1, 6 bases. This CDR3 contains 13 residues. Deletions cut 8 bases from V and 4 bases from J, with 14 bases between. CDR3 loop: CASLPGTLYGYTF. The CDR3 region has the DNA TGTGCCAGCCTACCCGGGACACTCTATGGCTACACCTTC.